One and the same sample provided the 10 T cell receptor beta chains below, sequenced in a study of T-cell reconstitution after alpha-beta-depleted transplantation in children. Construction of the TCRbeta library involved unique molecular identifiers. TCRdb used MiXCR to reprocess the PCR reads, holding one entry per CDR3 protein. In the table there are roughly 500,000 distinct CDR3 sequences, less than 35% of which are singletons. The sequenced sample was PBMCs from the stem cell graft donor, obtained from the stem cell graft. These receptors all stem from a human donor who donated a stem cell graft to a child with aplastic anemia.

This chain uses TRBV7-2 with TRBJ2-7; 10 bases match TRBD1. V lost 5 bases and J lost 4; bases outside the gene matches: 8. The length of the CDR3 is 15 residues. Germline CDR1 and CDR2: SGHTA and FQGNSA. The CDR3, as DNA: TGTGCCAGCAGCCCTAGGGACAGGGGAGTATACGAGCAGTACTTC. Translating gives CASSPRDRGVYEQYF.

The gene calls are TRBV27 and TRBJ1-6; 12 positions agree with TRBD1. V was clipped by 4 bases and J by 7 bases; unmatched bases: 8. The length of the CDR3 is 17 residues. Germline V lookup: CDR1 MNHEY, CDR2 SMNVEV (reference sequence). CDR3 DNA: TGTGCCAGCAGTTCCGGGACAGGGGGCGCAGCGAATTCACCCCTCCACTTT. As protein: CASSSGTGGAANSPLHF.

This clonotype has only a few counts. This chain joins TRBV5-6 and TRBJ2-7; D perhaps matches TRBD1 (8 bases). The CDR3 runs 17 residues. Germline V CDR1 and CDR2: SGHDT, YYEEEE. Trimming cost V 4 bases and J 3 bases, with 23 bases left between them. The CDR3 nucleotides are TGTGCCAGCAGCCAAGGACAGGGAGGGATGTGGTTCTACGAGCAGTACTTC. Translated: CASSQGQGGMWFYEQYF.

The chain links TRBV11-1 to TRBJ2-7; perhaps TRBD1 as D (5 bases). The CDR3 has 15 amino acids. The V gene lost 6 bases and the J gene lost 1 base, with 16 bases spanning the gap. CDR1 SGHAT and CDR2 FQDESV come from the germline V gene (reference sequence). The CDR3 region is CASSPQRRQSYEQYF. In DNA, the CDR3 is TGTGCCAGCAGTCCCCAGCGTCGACAGTCCTACGAGCAGTACTTC. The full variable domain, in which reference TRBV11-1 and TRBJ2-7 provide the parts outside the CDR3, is EAEVAQSPRYKITEKSQAVAFWCDPISGHATLYWYRQILGQGPELLVQFQDESVVDDSQLPKDRFSAERLKGVDSTLKIQPAELGDSAMYLCASSPQRRQSYEQYFGPGTRLTVT.

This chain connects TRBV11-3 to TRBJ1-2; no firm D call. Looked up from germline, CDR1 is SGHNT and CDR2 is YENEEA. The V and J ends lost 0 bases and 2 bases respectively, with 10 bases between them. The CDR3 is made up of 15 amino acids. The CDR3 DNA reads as TGTGCCAGCAGCTTAGAGTCGACGGAGAACTATGGCTACACCTTC. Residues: CASSLESTENYGYTF.

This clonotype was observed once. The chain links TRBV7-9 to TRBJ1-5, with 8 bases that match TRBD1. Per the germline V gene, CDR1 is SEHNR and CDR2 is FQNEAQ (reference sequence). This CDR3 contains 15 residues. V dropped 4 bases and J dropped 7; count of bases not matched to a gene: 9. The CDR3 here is CASSSVDRDKQPQHF. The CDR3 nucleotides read TGTGCCAGCAGCTCCGTGGACAGGGACAAGCAGCCCCAGCATTTT. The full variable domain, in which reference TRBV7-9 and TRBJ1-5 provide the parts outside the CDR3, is DTGVSQNPRHKITKRGQNVTFRCDPISEHNRLYWYRQTLGQGPEFLTYFQNEAQLEKSRLLSDRFSAERPKGSFSTLEIQRTEQGDSAMYLCASSSVDRDKQPQHFGDGTRLSIL.

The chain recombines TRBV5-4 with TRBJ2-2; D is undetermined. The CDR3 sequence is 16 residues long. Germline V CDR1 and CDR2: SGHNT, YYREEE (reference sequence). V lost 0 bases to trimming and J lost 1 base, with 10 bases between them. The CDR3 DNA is TGTGCCAGCAGCTTGGCCGTGGCCCTGAACACCGGGGAGCTGTTTTTT. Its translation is CASSLAVALNTGELFF.

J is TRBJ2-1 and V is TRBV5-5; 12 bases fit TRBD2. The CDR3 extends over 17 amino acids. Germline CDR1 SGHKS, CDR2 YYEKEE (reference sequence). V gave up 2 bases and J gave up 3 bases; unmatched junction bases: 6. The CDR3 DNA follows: TGTGCCAGCAGCTTTCCGGGACTAGCGGGCCTCTACAATGAGCAGTTCTTC. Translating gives CASSFPGLAGLYNEQFF.

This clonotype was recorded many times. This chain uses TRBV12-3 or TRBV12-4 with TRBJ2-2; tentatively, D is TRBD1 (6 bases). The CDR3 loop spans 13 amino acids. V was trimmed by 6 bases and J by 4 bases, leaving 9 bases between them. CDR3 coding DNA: TGTGCCAGCAGGCCCAGGGGCACCGGGGAGCTGTTTTTT. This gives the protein CASRPRGTGELFF.

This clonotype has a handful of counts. CDR3 loop: CASSSAGGVGAFF. The CDR3 nucleotides are TGTGCCAGCAGCTCAGCCGGTGGGGTAGGAGCTTTCTTT. This rearrangement joins TRBV7-8 to TRBJ1-1; no definite D call. V shed 4 bases and J shed 10 bases, with 16 bases lying between them. The CDR3 spans 13 residues. Per the germline V gene, CDR1 is SGHVS and CDR2 is FQNEAQ.